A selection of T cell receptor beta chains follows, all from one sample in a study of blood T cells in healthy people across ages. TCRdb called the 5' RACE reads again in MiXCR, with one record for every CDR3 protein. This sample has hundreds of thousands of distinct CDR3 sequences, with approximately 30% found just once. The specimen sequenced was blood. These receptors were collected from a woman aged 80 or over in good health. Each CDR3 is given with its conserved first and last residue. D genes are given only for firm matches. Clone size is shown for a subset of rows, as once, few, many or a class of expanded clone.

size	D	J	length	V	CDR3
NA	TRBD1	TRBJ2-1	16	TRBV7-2	CASSLEGQGVYNEQFF
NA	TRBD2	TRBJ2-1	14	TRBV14	CASIERGADNEQFF
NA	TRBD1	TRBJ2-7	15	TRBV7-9	CASTRTGGRSYEQYF
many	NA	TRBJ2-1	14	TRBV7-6	CASSSRGTGNEQFF
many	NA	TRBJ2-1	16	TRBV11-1	CASSSTAPGANNEQFF
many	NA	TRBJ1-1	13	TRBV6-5	CASSYNSGRAAFF
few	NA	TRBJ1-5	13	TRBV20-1	CSASWGVGQPQHF
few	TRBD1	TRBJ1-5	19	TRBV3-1	CASSYSPGGAGNLPQPQHF
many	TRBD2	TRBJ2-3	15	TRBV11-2	CASSLERGGTDTQYF
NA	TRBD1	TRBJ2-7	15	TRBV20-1	CSARIGGQGPDGQYF
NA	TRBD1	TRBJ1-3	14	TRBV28	CAGGTGYNGNTIYF
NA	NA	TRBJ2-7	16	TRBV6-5	CASSRYPRQSSYEQYF
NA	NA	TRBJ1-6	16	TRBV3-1	CASSQGDGGGKPPLHF
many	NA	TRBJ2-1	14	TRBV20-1	CSARDLGRPWEQFF
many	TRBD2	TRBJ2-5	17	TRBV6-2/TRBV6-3	CASSRSSGLAGSGAQYF
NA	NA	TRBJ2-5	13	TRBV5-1	CASERGGGETQYF
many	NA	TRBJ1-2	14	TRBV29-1	CSVFVGGGNYGYTF
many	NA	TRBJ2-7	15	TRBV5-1	CASSLGQRSSYEQYF
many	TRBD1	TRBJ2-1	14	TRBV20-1	CSARGPGQGNEQFF
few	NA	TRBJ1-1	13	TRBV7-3	CASRGGADTEAFF
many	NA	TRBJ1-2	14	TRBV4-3	CASSQVGDNYGYTF
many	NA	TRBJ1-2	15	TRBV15	CATSEGGGPTYGYTF